This TCR beta chain was recovered during a study of T cell repertoires in cytomegalovirus infection (dated by TCRdb to about 2019). Background on the whole study: Recently identified HLA-C-restricted CMV epitopes, whose presentation resists viral immunomodulation, were targeted by peptide stimulations together with well-studied HLA-B-restricted epitopes. Because public TCR beta signatures pointed to carriage of CMV infection together with the matching HLA type, the HLA type of each donor mattered for the analysis.

The germline V gene (reference sequence) gives CDR1 as LGHDT and CDR2 as YNNKEL. Trimmed from V: 3 bases; trimmed from J: 0 bases; junction bases lacking a gene match: 4. The CDR3 measures 17 amino acids from cysteine to phenylalanine. Solely the CDR3 DNA is kept, with 51 bases framed from the first base. This clonotype was seen ten or more times. The clone's antigen remains unknown. There are no base qualities to consult, and no much larger clone falls within one base. Here is what the overall study found, with its caveats: Carriers of CMV infection plus the relevant HLA type were discriminated by the cumulative frequency of public TCR beta family members in the study cohort and in an independent approximately 360-donor cohort. The ex vivo response was dominated by HLA-C-restricted CMV-specific TCR beta clonotypes, which also provided the single most frequent clonotype in two of eight donors.

The sequencer listed for this sample is Illumina HiSeq 1500. The public reads were reanalyzed by TCRdb: fastp trimming at Q25, MiXCR alignment, in-frame beta chains only. CDR3 protein duplicates are merged, each entry listing the most common genes and DNA. For this sample there are about 310,000 distinct CDR3 sequences; 25% appear just once. Roughly 13% of the sample belongs to the ten largest clones. In the paper's terms, the treatment or condition label means: in vitro stimulation with specific CMV peptide epitopes to enrich CMV-specific T cells. This receptor was taken from a human donor in good health (CMV status not recorded). Some clones in this sample may be carry-over from other donors' samples. The rearrangement joined TRBV3-1 to TRBJ2-6, with 8 bases in between that match TRBD1. The sequencing used cultured PBMCs, collected from culture after CMV antigen stimulation. The CDR3 protein: CASSQGTGASGANVLTF. The nucleotide sequence reads TGTGCCAGCAGCCAGGGGACAGGTGCCTCTGGGGCCAACGTCCTGACTTTC.